The T cell receptor (beta chain) under discussion was sequenced for a study of CD8 T cells in Susac syndrome (dated by TCRdb to the late 2010s). For the study in its entirety: The study used repertoire sequencing to test whether antigen drove CD8+ T cell activation and differentiation in Susac syndrome.

RNA was extracted using the RNeasy kit, and about 0.45 to 1 ug of the RNA was reverse transcribed with random hexamers. The immunoSEQ multiplex PCR assay, which covers 54 Vbeta and 13 Jbeta segments, was used to amplify TCR beta CDR3 regions. PCR amplification bias was corrected using a synthetic template baseline for primer optimization and computational correction. In the authors' own workflow: Reads were assigned to V, D and J genes according to IMGT and analyzed in immunoSEQ Analyzer, with only productive sequences retained. Clonality was calculated as one minus the Shannon entropy normalized by log2 of the number of productive unique sequences. Public and private clones were assessed among the 100 most prevalent clones of each patient and control. Susac-specific clones were defined as absent from healthy and MS cohorts, some 1,000 published viral clones and other ImmuneACCESS disease sequences. TCRdb redid the processing of the public reads, applying fastp at Q25 and MiXCR, and retained in-frame beta chains. A single entry per CDR3 protein holds the most common genes and DNA from its merged rows. These V and J calls rely on TCRdb rather than the paper's analysis. For this sample there are nearly 200,000 distinct CDR3 sequences; 90% to 95% appear just once. 0.093% of the sample is held by the ten biggest clonotypes.

High-throughput TCR beta sequencing profiled peripheral blood CD8+ and CD4+ T cells from healthy donors, Susac syndrome patients and multiple sclerosis patients. Treatment-naive patients with stable or active relapsing-remitting disease fulfilling revised McDonald criteria were used as multiple sclerosis controls. CD8+ TEMRA cells were enriched by FACS, while bulk CD8+ and CD4+ T cells were purified by magnetic negative isolation. Blood was collected in EDTA tubes and processed within 24 hours, with PBMCs isolated through density gradient centrifugation. PBMCs destined for TCR sequencing were cryopreserved in liquid nitrogen and later thawed in a 37 °C water bath. The sorted or isolated CD4+, CD8+ and CD8+ TEMRA cells reached a purity of at least 90%. As to this clonotype: This receptor's antigen is unknown. Per-base qualities were not stored, and no clone one base away is much larger.

From cysteine to phenylalanine, the CDR3 is 15 amino acids long. Only the CDR3 DNA stays, 45 bases, in frame from base 1. Looking up the germline V gene yields CDR1 LGHNA and CDR2 YNFKEQ. V and J lose 5 bases and 2 bases, and a span of 16 bases separates them. General study outcomes and caveats: The study acknowledged that relatively few individuals were included in the TCR sequencing and HLA analysis.

The receptor's source is a human donor with multiple sclerosis. The sequencing input was CD4+ T cells from PBMCs. Here the chain combines TRBV4-2 and TRBJ2-7; 6 matching bases give a weak D call of TRBD2. This receptor carries the CDR3 CASSEGTSSTYEQYF. The bases read TGTGCCAGCAGCGAGGGGACTTCTTCTACCTACGAGCAGTACTTC.